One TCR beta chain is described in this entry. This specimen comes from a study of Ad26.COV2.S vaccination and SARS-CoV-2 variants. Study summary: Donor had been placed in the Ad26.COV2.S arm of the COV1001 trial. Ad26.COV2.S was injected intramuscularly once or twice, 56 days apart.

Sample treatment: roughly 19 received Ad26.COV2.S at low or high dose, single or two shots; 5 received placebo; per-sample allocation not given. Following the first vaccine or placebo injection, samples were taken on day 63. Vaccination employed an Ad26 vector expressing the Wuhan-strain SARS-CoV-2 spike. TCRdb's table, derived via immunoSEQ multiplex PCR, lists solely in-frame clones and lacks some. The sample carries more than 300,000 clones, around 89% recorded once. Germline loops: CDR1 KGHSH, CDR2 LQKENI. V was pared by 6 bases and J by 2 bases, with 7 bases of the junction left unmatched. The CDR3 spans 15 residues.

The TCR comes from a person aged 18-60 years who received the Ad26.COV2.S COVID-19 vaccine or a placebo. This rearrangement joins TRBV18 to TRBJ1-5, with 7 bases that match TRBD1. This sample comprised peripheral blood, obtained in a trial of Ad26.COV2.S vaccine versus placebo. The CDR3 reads CASSTGDAGNQPQHF. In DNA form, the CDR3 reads TGTGCCAGCTCTACAGGGGATGCGGGCAATCAGCCCCAGCATTTT.